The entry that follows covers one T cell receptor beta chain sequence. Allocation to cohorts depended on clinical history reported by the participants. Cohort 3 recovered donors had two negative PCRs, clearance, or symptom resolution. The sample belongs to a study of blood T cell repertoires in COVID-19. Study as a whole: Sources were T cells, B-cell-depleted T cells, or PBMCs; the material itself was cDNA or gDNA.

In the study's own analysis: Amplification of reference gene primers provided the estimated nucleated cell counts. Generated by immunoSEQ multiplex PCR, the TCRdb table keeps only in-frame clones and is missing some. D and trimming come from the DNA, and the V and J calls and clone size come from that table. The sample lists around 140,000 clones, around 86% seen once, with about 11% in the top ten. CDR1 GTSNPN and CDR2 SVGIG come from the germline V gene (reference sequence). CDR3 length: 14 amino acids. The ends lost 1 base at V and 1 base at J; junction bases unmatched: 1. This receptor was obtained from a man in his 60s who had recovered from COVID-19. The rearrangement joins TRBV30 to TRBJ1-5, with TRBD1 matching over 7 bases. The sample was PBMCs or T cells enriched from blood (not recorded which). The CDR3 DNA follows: TGTGCCTGGAGTGCACAGGGGAGCAATCAGCCCCAGCATTTT. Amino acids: CAWSAQGSNQPQHF.